This T cell receptor (beta chain) was sequenced for a study of regulatory T cells in long-lasting Graves disease. Time point defined: newly diagnosed GD, antithyroid drugs for less than 3 months. Isolated PBMC RNA provided the starting material for the TCR library. For TCR beta, libraries came from iRepertoire HTBI primers and Arm-PCR of CDR3 regions. In TCRdb, the multiplex PCR reads were re-called with MiXCR into one record per CDR3 protein. This table holds 530,000 or so distinct CDR3 sequences, around an eighth found once. Germline-derived CDR1 and CDR2 are ENHRY and SYGVKD. The CDR3 is made up of 16 amino acids. V was pared by 0 bases and J by 2 bases, with 11 bases between. The sample also formed part of further work on T cells in Graves' hyperthyroidism and ophthalmopathy. That report adds: Stable hyperthyroidism: no ophthalmopathy progression over 18 months of follow-up. Clinical symptoms, serum thyroxine, TRAb, thyroid ultrasound and orbital computed tomography established diagnosis. TCR CDR3 underwent first-round RT-PCR with the HTBI primer set. A model of 13 V-J pairs discriminated ophthalmopathy from stable hyperthyroidism.

This sequence originates from a man between 25 and 39 years old with Graves disease. The sequenced sample was peripheral blood mononuclear cells (PBMCs), obtained at new diagnosis, from a patient treated with antithyroid drugs. The chain joins TRBV10-3 to TRBJ2-1; TRBD1 is a possible D gene (6 bases). The CDR3 protein is CAISESVGGTYNEQFF. CDR3 DNA: TGTGCCATCAGTGAGTCCGTAGGGGGAACCTACAATGAGCAGTTCTTC.